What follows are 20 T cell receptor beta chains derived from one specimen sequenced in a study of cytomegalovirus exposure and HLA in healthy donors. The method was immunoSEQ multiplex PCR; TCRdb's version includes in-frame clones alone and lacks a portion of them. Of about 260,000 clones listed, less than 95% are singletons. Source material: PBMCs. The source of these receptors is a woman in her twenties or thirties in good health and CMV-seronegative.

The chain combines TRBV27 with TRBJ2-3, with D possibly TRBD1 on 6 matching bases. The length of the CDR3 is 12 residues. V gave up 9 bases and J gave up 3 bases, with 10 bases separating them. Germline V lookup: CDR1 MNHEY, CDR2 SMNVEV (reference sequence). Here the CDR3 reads CASRTVTDTQYF. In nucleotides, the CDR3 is TGTGCCAGTCGGACAGTTACAGATACGCAGTATTTT.

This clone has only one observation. The CDR3 protein is CASSPREGTDTQYF. CDR3 nucleotides: TGTGCCAGCAGCCCCAGGGAAGGGACAGATACGCAGTATTTT. The chain recombines TRBV7-6 with TRBJ2-3, with D possibly being TRBD1 (5 bases). Germline CDR1 is SGHVS and CDR2 is FNYEAQ. Trimming pared 5 bases from V and 3 bases from J, leaving 12 bases between. The CDR3 covers 14 residues. The entire variable domain, with the rest obtained from reference TRBV7-6 and TRBJ2-3, is as follows: GAGVSQSPRYKVTKRGQDVALRCDPISGHVSLYWYRQALGQGPEFLTYFNYEAQQDKSGLPNDRFSAERPEGSISTLTIQRTEQRDSAMYRCASSPREGTDTQYFGPGTRLTVL.

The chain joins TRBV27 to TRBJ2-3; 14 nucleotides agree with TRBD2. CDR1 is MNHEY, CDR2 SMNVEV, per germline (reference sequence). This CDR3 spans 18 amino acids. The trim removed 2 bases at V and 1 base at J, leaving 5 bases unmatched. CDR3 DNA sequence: TGTGCCAGCAGTTTAGCCGGGACTAGCGGGGGTGGCACAGATACGCAGTATTTT. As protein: CASSLAGTSGGGTDTQYF.

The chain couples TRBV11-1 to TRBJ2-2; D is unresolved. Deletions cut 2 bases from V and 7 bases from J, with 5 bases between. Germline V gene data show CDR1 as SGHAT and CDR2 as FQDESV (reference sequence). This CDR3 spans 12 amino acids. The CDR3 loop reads CASSLISGELFF. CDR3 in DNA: TGTGCCAGCAGCTTAATCAGCGGGGAGCTGTTTTTT.

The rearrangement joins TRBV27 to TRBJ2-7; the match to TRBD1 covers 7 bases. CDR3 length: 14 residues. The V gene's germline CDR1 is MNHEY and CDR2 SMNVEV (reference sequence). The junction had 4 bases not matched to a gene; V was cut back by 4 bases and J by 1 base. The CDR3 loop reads CASSSRGQSYEQYF. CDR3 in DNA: TGTGCCAGCAGTTCCCGGGGACAGTCCTACGAGCAGTACTTC.

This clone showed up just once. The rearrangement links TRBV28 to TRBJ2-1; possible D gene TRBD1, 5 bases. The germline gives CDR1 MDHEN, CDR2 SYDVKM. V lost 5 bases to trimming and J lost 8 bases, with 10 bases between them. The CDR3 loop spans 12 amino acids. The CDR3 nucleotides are TGTGCCAGCAGTCCCGCAGGGTATGAGCAGTTCTTC. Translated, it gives CASSPAGYEQFF.

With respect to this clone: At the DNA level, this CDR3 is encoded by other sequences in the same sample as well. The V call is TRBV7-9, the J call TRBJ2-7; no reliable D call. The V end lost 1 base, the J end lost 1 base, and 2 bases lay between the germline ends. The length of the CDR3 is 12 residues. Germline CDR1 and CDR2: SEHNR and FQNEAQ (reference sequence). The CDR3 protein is CASSLGSYEQYF. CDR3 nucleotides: TGTGCCAGCAGCTTAGGTTCCTACGAGCAGTACTTC.

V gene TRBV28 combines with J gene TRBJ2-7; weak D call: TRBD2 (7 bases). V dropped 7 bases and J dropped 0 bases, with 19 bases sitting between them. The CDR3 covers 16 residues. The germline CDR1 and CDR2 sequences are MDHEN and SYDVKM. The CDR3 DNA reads TGTGCCAGCACTCACTACAGGGAGGGCGGCTCCTACGAGCAGTACTTC. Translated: CASTHYREGGSYEQYF.

The CDR3 DNA is TGTGCCAGCTCACCGTGGGGGGCTAGCGGGAGTGAGAGAACCTACAATGAGCAGTTCTTC. This sequence encodes CASSPWGASGSERTYNEQFF. V and J are TRBV18 and TRBJ2-1; the match to TRBD2 covers 10 bases. V shed 3 bases, J shed 2 bases, and the junction held 16 bases outside the gene matches. The CDR3 sequence is 20 residues long. Germline V lookup: CDR1 KGHSH, CDR2 LQKENI.

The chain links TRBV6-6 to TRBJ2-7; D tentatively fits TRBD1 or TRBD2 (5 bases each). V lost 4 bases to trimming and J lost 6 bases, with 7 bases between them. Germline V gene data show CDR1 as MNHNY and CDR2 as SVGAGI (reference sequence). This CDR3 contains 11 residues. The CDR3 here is CASSFGGEQYF. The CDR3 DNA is TGTGCCAGCAGTTTTGGGGGCGAGCAGTACTTC.

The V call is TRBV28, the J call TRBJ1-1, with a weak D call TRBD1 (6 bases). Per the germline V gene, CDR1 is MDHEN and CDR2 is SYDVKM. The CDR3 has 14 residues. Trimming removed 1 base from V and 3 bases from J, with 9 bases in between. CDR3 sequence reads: CASSLLAGDTEAFF. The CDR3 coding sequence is TGTGCCAGCAGTTTATTAGCAGGGGACACTGAAGCTTTCTTT.

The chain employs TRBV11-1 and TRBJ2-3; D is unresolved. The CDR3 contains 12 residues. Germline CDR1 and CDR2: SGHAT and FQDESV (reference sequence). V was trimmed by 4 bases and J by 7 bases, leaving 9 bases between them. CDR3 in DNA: TGTGCCAGCAGCTCAGGTCCTCATACGCAGTATTTT. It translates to CASSSGPHTQYF.

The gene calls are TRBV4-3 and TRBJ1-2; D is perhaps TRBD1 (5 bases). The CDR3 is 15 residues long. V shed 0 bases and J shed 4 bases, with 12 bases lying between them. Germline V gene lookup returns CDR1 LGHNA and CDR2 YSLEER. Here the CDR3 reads CASSQDFQGGYGYTF. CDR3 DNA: TGCGCCAGCAGCCAAGATTTCCAGGGAGGCTATGGCTACACCTTC.

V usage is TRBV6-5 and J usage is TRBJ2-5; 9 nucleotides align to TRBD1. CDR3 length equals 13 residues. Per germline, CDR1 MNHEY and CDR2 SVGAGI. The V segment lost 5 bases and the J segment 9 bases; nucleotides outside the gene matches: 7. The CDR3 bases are TGTGCCAGCAGTAATCGACAGGGGGGGGCCCAGTACTTC. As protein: CASSNRQGGAQYF.

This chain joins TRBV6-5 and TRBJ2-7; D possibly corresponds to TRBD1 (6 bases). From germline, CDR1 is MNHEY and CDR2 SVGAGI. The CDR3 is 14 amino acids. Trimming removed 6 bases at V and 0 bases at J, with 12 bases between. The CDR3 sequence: CASSPSTGSYEQYF. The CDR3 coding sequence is TGTGCCAGCAGCCCCTCGACAGGCTCCTACGAGCAGTACTTC.

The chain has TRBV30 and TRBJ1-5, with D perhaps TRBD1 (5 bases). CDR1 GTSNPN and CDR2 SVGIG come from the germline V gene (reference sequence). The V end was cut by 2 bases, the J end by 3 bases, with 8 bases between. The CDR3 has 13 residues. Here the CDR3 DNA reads TGTGCCTGGAGTTCAGGGCTCAATCAGCCCCAGCATTTT. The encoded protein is CAWSSGLNQPQHF. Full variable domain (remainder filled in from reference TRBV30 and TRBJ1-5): SQTIHQWPATLVQPVGSPLSLECTVEGTSNPNLYWYRQAAGRGLQLLFYSVGIGQISSEVPQNLSASRPQDRQFILSSKKLLLSDSGFYLCAWSSGLNQPQHFGDGTRLSIL.

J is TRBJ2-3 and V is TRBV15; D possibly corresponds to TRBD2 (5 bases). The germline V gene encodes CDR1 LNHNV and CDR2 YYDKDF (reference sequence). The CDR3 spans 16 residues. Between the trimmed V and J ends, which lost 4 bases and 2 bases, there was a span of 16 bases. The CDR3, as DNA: TGTGCCACCAGCACCCTACTAGTTTTGAACACAGATACGCAGTATTTT. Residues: CATSTLLVLNTDTQYF.

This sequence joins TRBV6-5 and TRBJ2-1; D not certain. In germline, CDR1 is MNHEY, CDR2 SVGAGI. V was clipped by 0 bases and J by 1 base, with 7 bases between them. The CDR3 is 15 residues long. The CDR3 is CASSYSRSSYNEQFF. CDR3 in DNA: TGTGCCAGCAGTTACTCGCGCAGTTCCTACAATGAGCAGTTCTTC.

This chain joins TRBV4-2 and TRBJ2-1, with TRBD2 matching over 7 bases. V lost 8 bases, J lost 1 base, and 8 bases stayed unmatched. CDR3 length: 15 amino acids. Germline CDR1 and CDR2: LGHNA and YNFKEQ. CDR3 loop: CASGKAGSSYNEQFF. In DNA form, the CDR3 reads TGTGCCAGCGGAAAAGCGGGATCATCCTACAATGAGCAGTTCTTC.

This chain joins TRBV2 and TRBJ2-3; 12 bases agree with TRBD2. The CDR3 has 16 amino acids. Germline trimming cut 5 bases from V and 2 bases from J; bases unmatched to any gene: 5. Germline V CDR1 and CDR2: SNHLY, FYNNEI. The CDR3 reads CASSWGLAGPTDTQYF. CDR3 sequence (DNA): TGTGCCAGCAGTTGGGGACTAGCGGGTCCCACAGATACGCAGTATTTT.